This T cell receptor (beta chain) is from a study of CD8 T cells in Susac syndrome. The RNA, roughly 0.5 to 1 ug, was put through reverse transcription using random hexamers. TCRdb ran MiXCR on the immunoSEQ multiplex PCR reads and lists one entry per CDR3 protein. The sample shows about 190,000 distinct CDR3 sequences, approximately 95% of them seen only once. The CDR3 totals 14 residues. CDR1 SGDLS and CDR2 YYNGEE come from the germline V gene. V was clipped by 5 bases and J by 9 bases, with 18 bases between them. The chain combines TRBV9 with TRBJ2-1; D is possibly TRBD1 or TRBD2 (5 bases each). This clonotype was sampled from a human donor with Susac syndrome. The specimen was CD4+ T cells from PBMCs. This CDR3 reads CASSRGDPHGEQFF. CDR3 nucleotides: TGTGCCAGCAGTCGAGGGGACCCTCACGGTGAGCAGTTCTTC.